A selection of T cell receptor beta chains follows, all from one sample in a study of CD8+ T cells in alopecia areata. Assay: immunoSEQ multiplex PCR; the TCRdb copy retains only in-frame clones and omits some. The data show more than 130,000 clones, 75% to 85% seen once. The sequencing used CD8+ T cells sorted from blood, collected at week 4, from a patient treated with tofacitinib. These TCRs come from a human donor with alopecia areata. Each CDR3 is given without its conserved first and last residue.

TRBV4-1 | ASSQVDRDSYEQY
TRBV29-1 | SAGGTGDEQY
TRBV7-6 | ASSFGGSSTDTQY
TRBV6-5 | ASSPGLAGTDTQY
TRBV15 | ATSSGQGKTDTQY
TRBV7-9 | ASSSGVGNTEAF
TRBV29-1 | SVEEAMNTEAF
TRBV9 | ASSVDPGGQGFTDTQY
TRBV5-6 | ASSLTGENTGELF
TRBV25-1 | ARPDPTHKNIQY
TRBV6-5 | ASSLTSGGAHNEQF
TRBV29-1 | SADRIVEAF
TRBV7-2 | ASSFPGGDRDYEQY
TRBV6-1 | ASSERQGTKNIQY
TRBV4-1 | ASSQEELNTEAF
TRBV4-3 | ASSQEGFTEAF
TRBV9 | ASSVAAGYEQY
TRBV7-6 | ASRAPGQGYNEQF
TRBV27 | ASSSPGRGEETQY
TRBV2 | ASSEGHSNYQPQH
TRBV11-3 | ASSPTGTGGGNSPLH
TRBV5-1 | ASSLGRGANYGYT
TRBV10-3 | ATENRGAFADTQY
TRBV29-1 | SVEDAELSYGYT
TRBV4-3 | ASSHRALASQDTQY
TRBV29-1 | SVDTGGQAF
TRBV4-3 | ASSQEGGYLNEQF
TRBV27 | ASSSGTSGNNEQF
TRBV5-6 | ASSNGGGRYNEQF
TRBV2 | ATHRRDRSSYEQY